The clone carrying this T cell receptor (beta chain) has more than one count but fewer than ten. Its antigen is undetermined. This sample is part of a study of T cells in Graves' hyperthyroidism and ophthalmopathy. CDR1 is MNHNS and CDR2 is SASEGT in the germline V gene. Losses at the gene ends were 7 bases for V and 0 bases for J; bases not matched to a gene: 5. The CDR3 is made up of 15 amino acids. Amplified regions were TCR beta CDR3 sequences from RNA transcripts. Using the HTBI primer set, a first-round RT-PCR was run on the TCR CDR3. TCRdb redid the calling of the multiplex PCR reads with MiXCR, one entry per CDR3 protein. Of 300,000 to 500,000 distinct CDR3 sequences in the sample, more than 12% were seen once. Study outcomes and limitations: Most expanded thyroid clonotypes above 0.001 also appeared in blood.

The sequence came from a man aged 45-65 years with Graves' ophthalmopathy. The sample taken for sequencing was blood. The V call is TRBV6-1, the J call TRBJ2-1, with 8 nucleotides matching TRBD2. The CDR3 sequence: CASITSGSSYNEQFF. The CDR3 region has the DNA TGTGCCAGCATCACGAGCGGGAGCTCCTACAATGAGCAGTTCTTC.